A selection of T cell receptor beta chains follows, all from one sample in a study of cytotoxic CD8 clonotypes in ibrutinib-treated CLL. Clones were sequenced by immunoSEQ multiplex PCR, and TCRdb holds only the in-frame ones, with some missing. The table records about 140,000 clones, 76% of them present only once. The material was PBMCs, obtained after 24 months of ibrutinib treatment. The receptor set was obtained from a human donor with chronic lymphocytic leukemia. Each CDR3 is given with its conserved first and last residue. The order of the fields is CDR3 DNA, CDR3 protein, J gene, V gene, D gene, clone size. D genes are given only for firm matches. Clone size is stated in some rows and not others, as once, few, many or a class when expanded.

CDR3 DNA: TGCAGCGTCGAGGGCAGGGGGCGGAACACTGAAGCTTTCTTT
CDR3 protein: CSVEGRGRNTEAFF
J gene: TRBJ1-1
V gene: TRBV29-1
D gene: TRBD1
clone size: -

CDR3 DNA: TGTGCCAGCAGCCAAGAGCTCGCGGGAGGGGGTGAGACCCAGTACTTC
CDR3 protein: CASSQELAGGGETQYF
J gene: TRBJ2-5
V gene: TRBV4-2
D gene: TRBD2
clone size: -

CDR3 DNA: TGCGCCAGCAGCTTGGGGGTAAGCAATCAGCCCCAGCATTTT
CDR3 protein: CASSLGVSNQPQHF
J gene: TRBJ1-5
V gene: TRBV5-1
D gene: -
clone size: -

CDR3 DNA: TGTGCCAGCAGCTTACGGGGGGAGGCCACTGAAGCTTTCTTT
CDR3 protein: CASSLRGEATEAFF
J gene: TRBJ1-1
V gene: TRBV7-8
D gene: -
clone size: -

CDR3 DNA: TGTGCCAGCAGCTTACGGCAGTATGAGCAGTTCTTC
CDR3 protein: CASSLRQYEQFF
J gene: TRBJ2-1
V gene: TRBV7-9
D gene: -
clone size: -

CDR3 DNA: TGTGCCAGCAGTTCCGCTAGCGTTGGGCGCGAGCAGTACTTC
CDR3 protein: CASSSASVGREQYF
J gene: TRBJ2-7
V gene: TRBV6-5
D gene: -
clone size: -

CDR3 DNA: TGTGCCAGCAGCCGAATCCGGGACAGCAATCAGCCCCAGCATTTT
CDR3 protein: CASSRIRDSNQPQHF
J gene: TRBJ1-5
V gene: TRBV7-8
D gene: -
clone size: -

CDR3 DNA: TGTGCCAGCAGCCAAGATGCTAGCCATGGTGAGCAGTTCTTC
CDR3 protein: CASSQDASHGEQFF
J gene: TRBJ2-1
V gene: TRBV4-2
D gene: -
clone size: -

CDR3 DNA: TGTGCCAGCAGCCCCCGCGCGGTAAATGAAAAACTGTTTTTT
CDR3 protein: CASSPRAVNEKLFF
J gene: TRBJ1-4
V gene: TRBV28
D gene: -
clone size: few

CDR3 DNA: TGTGCCAGCAGCCCCGACCTCGGGGGAGCTTATGGCTACACCTTC
CDR3 protein: CASSPDLGGAYGYTF
J gene: TRBJ1-2
V gene: TRBV5-6
D gene: -
clone size: -

CDR3 DNA: TGTGCCAGCAGCGTAGCCAGCAGGGGGAACACCGGGGAGCTGTTTTTT
CDR3 protein: CASSVASRGNTGELFF
J gene: TRBJ2-2
V gene: TRBV7-8
D gene: -
clone size: few

CDR3 DNA: TGTGCCAGCAGCTTAAGGGGCGGACAGGACTACAATGAGCAGTTCTTC
CDR3 protein: CASSLRGGQDYNEQFF
J gene: TRBJ2-1
V gene: TRBV11-2
D gene: TRBD1
clone size: few

CDR3 DNA: TGTGCCTGGAAAGTGGGGATGAAGTCCTACGAGCAGTACTTC
CDR3 protein: CAWKVGMKSYEQYF
J gene: TRBJ2-7
V gene: TRBV30
D gene: -
clone size: once

CDR3 DNA: TGCAGCGCACGACAGGGGGGGCTGGGCACTGAAGCTTTCTTT
CDR3 protein: CSARQGGLGTEAFF
J gene: TRBJ1-1
V gene: TRBV29-1
D gene: TRBD1
clone size: -

CDR3 DNA: TGTGCCAGCTCACCGCAACCAACTGGGAACACTGAAGCTTTCTTT
CDR3 protein: CASSPQPTGNTEAFF
J gene: TRBJ1-1
V gene: TRBV18
D gene: -
clone size: -

CDR3 DNA: TGTGCCTGGAGTCCTTATACCCCGAGCTCTGGAAACACCATATATTTT
CDR3 protein: CAWSPYTPSSGNTIYF
J gene: TRBJ1-3
V gene: TRBV30
D gene: -
clone size: -

CDR3 DNA: TGTGCCAGCAGTGAAGCGCTTGGACGGAAAGAGACCCAGTACTTC
CDR3 protein: CASSEALGRKETQYF
J gene: TRBJ2-5
V gene: TRBV6-1
D gene: -
clone size: -

CDR3 DNA: TGTGCCACCCACCCCTCTACCAGGAATCAGCCCCAGCATTTT
CDR3 protein: CATHPSTRNQPQHF
J gene: TRBJ1-5
V gene: TRBV6-5
D gene: -
clone size: once

CDR3 DNA: TGTGCCAGCAGCTTAGTGCCGGGAGCGAGCTCCTACGAGCAGTACTTC
CDR3 protein: CASSLVPGASSYEQYF
J gene: TRBJ2-7
V gene: TRBV7-2
D gene: -
clone size: -

CDR3 DNA: TGTGCCAGTAGTGCCGGGGCGGGGCGGCAAGAGACCCAGTACTTC
CDR3 protein: CASSAGAGRQETQYF
J gene: TRBJ2-5
V gene: TRBV19
D gene: -
clone size: -

CDR3 DNA: TGTGCCAGCGGGTTCCTAGCGGAATCCTACGAGCAGTACTTC
CDR3 protein: CASGFLAESYEQYF
J gene: TRBJ2-7
V gene: TRBV11-3
D gene: TRBD2
clone size: -

CDR3 DNA: TGTGCCATCGCGGAGGGGGGTCAGCCCCAGCATTTT
CDR3 protein: CAIAEGGQPQHF
J gene: TRBJ1-5
V gene: TRBV10-3
D gene: -
clone size: once

CDR3 DNA: TGCGCCAGCAGCTTGGGTGGGGATACGCAGTATTTT
CDR3 protein: CASSLGGDTQYF
J gene: TRBJ2-3
V gene: TRBV5-1
D gene: -
clone size: few

CDR3 DNA: TGTGCCAGTAGTATGGAGGACTACTACGAGCAGTACTTC
CDR3 protein: CASSMEDYYEQYF
J gene: TRBJ2-7
V gene: TRBV19
D gene: -
clone size: -

CDR3 DNA: TGTGCCAGCAGGCGGGGCTCTGGGGCCAACGTCCTGACTTTC
CDR3 protein: CASRRGSGANVLTF
J gene: TRBJ2-6
V gene: TRBV11-3
D gene: -
clone size: -

CDR3 DNA: TGCGCCAGCAGCCAAGCCAAGGGCGTGGGCTACACCTTC
CDR3 protein: CASSQAKGVGYTF
J gene: TRBJ1-2
V gene: TRBV4-3
D gene: -
clone size: -

CDR3 DNA: TGTGCCAGCAGGCGCCCGGGGCCTGAAGCTTTCTTT
CDR3 protein: CASRRPGPEAFF
J gene: TRBJ1-1
V gene: TRBV28
D gene: -
clone size: once

CDR3 DNA: TGTGCCAGCAGCTTGGCCCTGGGACAGGGGGCTGGAGGGAACATTCAGTACTTC
CDR3 protein: CASSLALGQGAGGNIQYF
J gene: TRBJ2-4
V gene: TRBV5-4
D gene: TRBD1
clone size: few

CDR3 DNA: TGTGCCAGCGGCCGGGGCCCGTACAATGAGCAGTTCTTC
CDR3 protein: CASGRGPYNEQFF
J gene: TRBJ2-1
V gene: TRBV2
D gene: -
clone size: -

CDR3 DNA: TGCGCCAGCAGCCCCGACTGGGACAACTATGGCTACACCTTC
CDR3 protein: CASSPDWDNYGYTF
J gene: TRBJ1-2
V gene: TRBV4-3
D gene: -
clone size: -

CDR3 DNA: TGTGCCAGCTCACCGGCCAGCGTAGAGACAGATACGCAGTATTTT
CDR3 protein: CASSPASVETDTQYF
J gene: TRBJ2-3
V gene: TRBV18
D gene: -
clone size: -

CDR3 DNA: TGCAGCGTTGGGACAGGGGGCCAGTCGAGGTTCTTT
CDR3 protein: CSVGTGGQSRFF
J gene: TRBJ1-1
V gene: TRBV29-1
D gene: TRBD1
clone size: -

CDR3 DNA: TGCGCCAGCACCGCCGGGCTGGGAGACGAGCAGTACTTC
CDR3 protein: CASTAGLGDEQYF
J gene: TRBJ2-7
V gene: TRBV5-1
D gene: -
clone size: -

CDR3 DNA: TGTGCCAGCAGCCCACCCGACAGGGATACGCAGTATTTT
CDR3 protein: CASSPPDRDTQYF
J gene: TRBJ2-3
V gene: TRBV7-3
D gene: -
clone size: once

CDR3 DNA: TGTGCCAGCAGTAAGGCGGGGGCGGGCTATGGCTACACCTTC
CDR3 protein: CASSKAGAGYGYTF
J gene: TRBJ1-2
V gene: TRBV28
D gene: -
clone size: -

CDR3 DNA: TGTGCTAGTGGTTTGGTGGAGGGTGGCGAGCAGTACTTC
CDR3 protein: CASGLVEGGEQYF
J gene: TRBJ2-7
V gene: TRBV12-5
D gene: -
clone size: -

CDR3 DNA: TGTGCCAGCAGGGAGTCGAGCACAGATACGCAGTATTTT
CDR3 protein: CASRESSTDTQYF
J gene: TRBJ2-3
V gene: TRBV7-3
D gene: -
clone size: once

CDR3 DNA: TGTGCCAGCTCACCACGTGGTAGCGGGAGTACAGATACGCAGTATTTT
CDR3 protein: CASSPRGSGSTDTQYF
J gene: TRBJ2-3
V gene: TRBV18
D gene: TRBD2
clone size: -

CDR3 DNA: TGTGCCATCAGTGACCAGGGATCGCGGAATCATCAGCCCCAGCATTTT
CDR3 protein: CAISDQGSRNHQPQHF
J gene: TRBJ1-5
V gene: TRBV10-3
D gene: -
clone size: -

CDR3 DNA: TGTGCCAGCAGGGGGGAGGGACGTCAGCCCCAGCATTTT
CDR3 protein: CASRGEGRQPQHF
J gene: TRBJ1-5
V gene: TRBV9
D gene: -
clone size: many

CDR3 DNA: TGTGCCAGCAGCTTATCGACAGCCCGAGAGACCCAGTACTTC
CDR3 protein: CASSLSTARETQYF
J gene: TRBJ2-5
V gene: TRBV11-2
D gene: -
clone size: -

CDR3 DNA: TGCGCCAGCTACCCCGGCGGGAGGGGGTACGAGCAGTACTTC
CDR3 protein: CASYPGGRGYEQYF
J gene: TRBJ2-7
V gene: TRBV5-1
D gene: TRBD2
clone size: -

CDR3 DNA: TGCAGCGTTGAGGTAGGGGGGTCGGGTCAGCCCCAGCATTTT
CDR3 protein: CSVEVGGSGQPQHF
J gene: TRBJ1-5
V gene: TRBV29-1
D gene: -
clone size: -

CDR3 DNA: TGTGCCAGCAGCGTAGAGGGGACTAGGGGTGAGACCCAGTACTTC
CDR3 protein: CASSVEGTRGETQYF
J gene: TRBJ2-5
V gene: TRBV9
D gene: TRBD2
clone size: -

CDR3 DNA: TGCGCCAGCAGCCAAGATTTTTTGGGCGGGAGGGCGTTTAGCTCCTACGAGCAGTACTTC
CDR3 protein: CASSQDFLGGRAFSSYEQYF
J gene: TRBJ2-7
V gene: TRBV4-1
D gene: TRBD2
clone size: -